This T cell receptor (beta chain) is from a study of spatial heterogeneity in lung cancer. Study details: As counted in raw reads, each unique TCR and UMI combination appeared more than ten times on average.

Individual TCR cDNA molecules each bore their own unique molecular identifier. TCRdb itself ran the 5' RACE reads through MiXCR, one entry per CDR3 protein. The sample records a few thousand distinct CDR3 sequences, roughly 19% being singletons. This clonotype was detected ten times or more. Noted time point: sample taken at primary tumor resection. Sequencing was performed on whole RNA extracted from tumor and nontumor lung tissue, or from frozen PBMC, and the material was left unsorted. The donor group consisted of approximately 77 patients who had untreated, early-stage non-small cell lung cancer. The source was PBMCs, collected at surgery. The TCR originated in a male donor with early-stage non-small cell lung cancer.

Here the CDR3 reads CAISEMKEQYF. As DNA, the CDR3 is TGTGCCATCAGTGAAATGAAGGAGCAGTACTTC. The chain has TRBV10-3 and TRBJ2-7; no clear D gene. V dropped 3 bases and J dropped 7 bases, with 7 bases sitting between them. Germline V gene sequence: CDR1 ENHRY, CDR2 SYGVKD. The CDR3 spans 11 residues.